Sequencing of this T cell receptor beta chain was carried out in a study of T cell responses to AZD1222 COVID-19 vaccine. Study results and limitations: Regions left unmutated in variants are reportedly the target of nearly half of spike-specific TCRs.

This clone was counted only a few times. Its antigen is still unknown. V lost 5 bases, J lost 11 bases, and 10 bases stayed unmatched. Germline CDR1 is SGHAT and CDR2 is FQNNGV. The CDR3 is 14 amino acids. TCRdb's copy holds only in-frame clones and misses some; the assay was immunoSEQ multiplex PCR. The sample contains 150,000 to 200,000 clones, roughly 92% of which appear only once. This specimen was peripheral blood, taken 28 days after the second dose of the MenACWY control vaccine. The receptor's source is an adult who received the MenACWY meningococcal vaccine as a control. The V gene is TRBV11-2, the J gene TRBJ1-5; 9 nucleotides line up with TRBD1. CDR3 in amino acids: CASSVGVGDRAQHF. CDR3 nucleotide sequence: TGTGCCAGCAGCGTCGGGGTCGGGGACAGGGCCCAGCATTTT.